A selection of T cell receptor beta chains follows, all from one sample in a study of blood T cells in healthy people across ages. From the 5' RACE reads, TCRdb called clonotypes with MiXCR, one entry per CDR3 protein. Found here are some 900,000 distinct CDR3 sequences, roughly 43% of them singletons; the top ten hold roughly 13%. The source material was blood. Source of these receptors: a young man in good health. Each CDR3 is given with its conserved first and last residue. D genes are given only for firm matches. Clone size, where shown, is once, few, many, or a class for clones that have expanded.

cdr3_nt | cdr3_aa | clone_size | d_call | j_call | cdr3_length | v_call
TGTGCCAGCAGGCCTGCGGGCCCGGGGAGCGCAGATACGCAGTATTTT | CASRPAGPGSADTQYF | . | . | TRBJ2-3 | 16 | TRBV6-5
TGTGCCAGCAGCGTAGAGTTCCGCTCGGATACGCAGTATTTT | CASSVEFRSDTQYF | few | . | TRBJ2-3 | 14 | TRBV9
TGTGCCAGCAGTGTGGACAGCTTATACACAGATACGCAGTATTTT | CASSVDSLYTDTQYF | few | . | TRBJ2-3 | 15 | TRBV6-1
TGTGCCAGCAGTTTCGGGGGCCCCTACGAGCAGTACTTC | CASSFGGPYEQYF | many | . | TRBJ2-7 | 13 | TRBV5-1
TGTGCCAGCGGTCGGGAAGCTTCAGAGACCCAGTACTTC | CASGREASETQYF | . | . | TRBJ2-5 | 13 | TRBV6-6
TGTGTCAGCAGTGGGGACAGTCCCACAGATACGCGGTATTTT | CVSSGDSPTDTRYF | . | TRBD1 | TRBJ2-3 | 14 | TRBV6-1
TGTGCCAGCAGTCTTGACGGGACAGGTTATGCTAACTATGGCTACACCTTC | CASSLDGTGYANYGYTF | . | TRBD1 | TRBJ1-2 | 17 | TRBV27
TGTGCCAGCAGTATAGGGTCTGTCCAAGAGACCCAGTACTTC | CASSIGSVQETQYF | . | . | TRBJ2-5 | 14 | TRBV2
TGTGCCAGCAGCTTCCTGGGCCAGGGGGCTTTCAATGAGCAGTTCTTC | CASSFLGQGAFNEQFF | . | TRBD1 | TRBJ2-1 | 16 | TRBV7-9
TGCGCCAGCAGCCAAGCCTGGACAGGGCCAGATACGCAGTATTTT | CASSQAWTGPDTQYF | . | TRBD1 | TRBJ2-3 | 15 | TRBV4-3
TGTGCCAGCAGCTTTGGGACAGGGAATGAGCAGTTCTTC | CASSFGTGNEQFF | few | TRBD1 | TRBJ2-1 | 13 | TRBV7-2
TGTGCCATCAAGTCCACGGGGGCTGATACTGAAGCTTTCTTT | CAIKSTGADTEAFF | many | . | TRBJ1-1 | 14 | TRBV10-3
TGTGCCAGCAGTTTTCAGAGAGGGAGAGGTCAGCCCCAGCATTTT | CASSFQRGRGQPQHF | . | . | TRBJ1-5 | 15 | TRBV12-3/TRBV12-4
TGCAGCGCGGGACAGTTGCATGGCTACACCTTC | CSAGQLHGYTF | many | TRBD1 | TRBJ1-2 | 11 | TRBV29-1
TGTGCCAGCAGCCTAGCCCCACAGGGAGGGAATCAGCCCCAGCATTTT | CASSLAPQGGNQPQHF | . | . | TRBJ1-5 | 16 | TRBV11-2
TGTGCCAGCAGTGAAAAAGCTGCGATTACAGATACGCAGTATTTT | CASSEKAAITDTQYF | . | . | TRBJ2-3 | 15 | TRBV2
TGTGCCAGCAGCGGAAAACAGGGGTACAATCAGCCCCAGCATTTT | CASSGKQGYNQPQHF | . | TRBD1 | TRBJ1-5 | 15 | TRBV7-2
TGTGCCAGCAGTTCGAGACAGGTGGGCGGCAATGAGCAGTTCTTC | CASSSRQVGGNEQFF | . | . | TRBJ2-1 | 15 | TRBV6-5
TGTGCCATCAGTGATACGGGTAATTCACCCCTCCACTTT | CAISDTGNSPLHF | few | . | TRBJ1-6 | 13 | TRBV10-3
TGTGCCAGCAGCTTGTTGGGACAGGGGGCCGGGGAGCTGTTTTTT | CASSLLGQGAGELFF | . | TRBD1 | TRBJ2-2 | 15 | TRBV5-5
TGCAGTGCTAGAGATAGGGAACAGGGGTGGGATACGCAGTATTTT | CSARDREQGWDTQYF | . | TRBD1 | TRBJ2-3 | 15 | TRBV20-1
TGTGCCAGCAGCGCGAGACAAGACTACGAGCAGTACTTC | CASSARQDYEQYF | many | . | TRBJ2-7 | 13 | TRBV11-3
TGTGCCAGCAGTCCCTCGGACAGAAGTTATGGCTACACCTTC | CASSPSDRSYGYTF | . | . | TRBJ1-2 | 14 | TRBV12-3/TRBV12-4
TGTGCCAGCAGCAATACCACAGGGGATCAGTACTTC | CASSNTTGDQYF | . | TRBD1 | TRBJ2-4 | 12 | TRBV7-3
TGTGCCAGCAGCCAAGATCGCCCCGGGACAGATAATGAAAAACTGTTTTTT | CASSQDRPGTDNEKLFF | . | TRBD1 | TRBJ1-4 | 17 | TRBV3-1
TGTGCCAGCAGAGAAAGGGGTTGGGGCACAGATACGCAGTATTTT | CASRERGWGTDTQYF | . | . | TRBJ2-3 | 15 | TRBV6-2/TRBV6-3
TGTGCCACCAGTGATTTGACCACGGGGTGGCAGTTCTTC | CATSDLTTGWQFF | . | . | TRBJ2-1 | 13 | TRBV24-1
TGCAGTGCGCAGAAGACTCTTCTTTACGAGCAGTACTTC | CSAQKTLLYEQYF | . | . | TRBJ2-7 | 13 | TRBV20-1
TGCAGCGTTGAGGGACAGGGGGATCAGCCCCAGCATTTT | CSVEGQGDQPQHF | few | TRBD1 | TRBJ1-5 | 13 | TRBV29-1
TGCGCCAGCAGCCACGACTCAAGCACAGATACGCAGTATTTT | CASSHDSSTDTQYF | . | . | TRBJ2-3 | 14 | TRBV4-1
TGTGCCAGCAGTCCTCGCGGGTGGACCCTAAATCAGCCCCAGCATTTT | CASSPRGWTLNQPQHF | few | . | TRBJ1-5 | 16 | TRBV28
TGCAGTGCCCTCCCAGGGCAGGGAGCGTCGGAGACCCAGTACTTC | CSALPGQGASETQYF | . | . | TRBJ2-5 | 15 | TRBV20-1
TGTGCCAGCAGCTACCTAAAAGATACGCAGTATTTT | CASSYLKDTQYF | few | . | TRBJ2-3 | 12 | TRBV3-1
TGCGCCAGCAGCCTGTCCCGCTTAGCGGACACTGAAGCTTTCTTT | CASSLSRLADTEAFF | . | . | TRBJ1-1 | 15 | TRBV4-3
TGCAGTGCCGGACCACCGCCCTACAATGAGCAGTTCTTC | CSAGPPPYNEQFF | . | . | TRBJ2-1 | 13 | TRBV20-1
TGTGCCAGCAGTTCGCTAGGGGAGGAGCAGTACTTC | CASSSLGEEQYF | few | . | TRBJ2-5 | 12 | TRBV28
TGTGCCAGCAGCCCCCGAAACGAGCAGTACTTC | CASSPRNEQYF | many | . | TRBJ2-7 | 11 | TRBV7-2
TGTGCCAGCAGTTACGCGGGACAGGGGGCCAGCAATCAGCCCCAGCATTTT | CASSYAGQGASNQPQHF | few | TRBD1 | TRBJ1-5 | 17 | TRBV6-2/TRBV6-3
TGTGCCAGCAGACGGGCAAAAGAGCAGTACTTC | CASRRAKEQYF | . | . | TRBJ2-5 | 11 | TRBV28
TGTGCCAGCAGCGCCGAACAGTCCTACGAGCAGTACTTC | CASSAEQSYEQYF | . | . | TRBJ2-7 | 13 | TRBV9
TGTGCCAGCAGCGCCCCAGTTGGGACAGGATACAATGAGCAGTTCTTC | CASSAPVGTGYNEQFF | . | TRBD1 | TRBJ2-1 | 16 | TRBV9
TGCGCCAGCAGCCCCATGCCTAGCACAGATACGCAGTATTTT | CASSPMPSTDTQYF | once | . | TRBJ2-3 | 14 | TRBV5-1
TGTGCCGGCAGCTTAGGGCGGGGGAGCACAGATACGCAGTATTTT | CAGSLGRGSTDTQYF | . | TRBD2 | TRBJ2-3 | 15 | TRBV7-9
TGTGCCACCAGTGACCCAGGGACAGGGGCGGGTGGCTACACCTTC | CATSDPGTGAGGYTF | once | TRBD1 | TRBJ1-2 | 15 | TRBV24-1
TGTGCCAACAGCTCGAGTGAGACCCAGTACTTC | CANSSSETQYF | . | . | TRBJ2-5 | 11 | TRBV7-2
TGTGCCAGGTTGACAGGGGCCTACGAGCAGTACTTC | CARLTGAYEQYF | few | TRBD1 | TRBJ2-7 | 12 | TRBV6-6
TGTGCCAGCAGGCTGGGACAGCCGAACTATAATTCACCCCTCCACTTT | CASRLGQPNYNSPLHF | few | TRBD1 | TRBJ1-6 | 16 | TRBV27
TGTGCCAACCGGACGGTTGTCTCTGGGGCCAACGTCCTGACTTTC | CANRTVVSGANVLTF | few | . | TRBJ2-6 | 15 | TRBV21-1
TGTGCCAGCAGTGAAGCACGGGGGACCAATCAGCCCCAGCATTTT | CASSEARGTNQPQHF | . | . | TRBJ1-5 | 15 | TRBV6-1
TGTGCCAGCAGCCGGGGGGGGGATTCACCCCTCCACTTT | CASSRGGDSPLHF | . | . | TRBJ1-6 | 13 | TRBV11-3
TGTGCCACCAGTGATTTGCGGGGGTCTGGAGCAGATACGCAGTATTTT | CATSDLRGSGADTQYF | few | . | TRBJ2-3 | 16 | TRBV24-1
TGCAGTCCCAAACAGGGGGCGGACTCCTATGGCTACACCTTC | CSPKQGADSYGYTF | . | TRBD1 | TRBJ1-2 | 14 | TRBV20-1
TGTGCCAGCAGCAAATATATGGGGTCTAATGAAAAACTGTTTTTT | CASSKYMGSNEKLFF | . | . | TRBJ1-4 | 15 | TRBV27
TGTGCCAGCAGCTTAGCGCTAGGGACAGTATACTATGGCTACACCTTC | CASSLALGTVYYGYTF | once | TRBD1 | TRBJ1-2 | 16 | TRBV7-2
TGTGCCATCAGTGAGTCGAAGGGGAATTCACCCCTCCACTTT | CAISESKGNSPLHF | many | . | TRBJ1-6 | 14 | TRBV10-3
TGCAGCGTTGAAGTCGGGGTAGAGACCCAGTTCTTC | CSVEVGVETQFF | few | . | TRBJ2-1 | 12 | TRBV29-1
TGTGCCAGCTCATCTTCGGCCAACTACAATGAGCAGTTCTTC | CASSSSANYNEQFF | many | . | TRBJ2-1 | 14 | TRBV18
TGTGCCAGCAGGGACGGGACAGGGATTTCACCCCTCCACTTT | CASRDGTGISPLHF | few | TRBD1 | TRBJ1-6 | 14 | TRBV12-3/TRBV12-4
TGTGCCAGCAGCGGACAGGGAAAGGCTGAAGCTTTCTTT | CASSGQGKAEAFF | . | TRBD1 | TRBJ1-1 | 13 | TRBV6-6